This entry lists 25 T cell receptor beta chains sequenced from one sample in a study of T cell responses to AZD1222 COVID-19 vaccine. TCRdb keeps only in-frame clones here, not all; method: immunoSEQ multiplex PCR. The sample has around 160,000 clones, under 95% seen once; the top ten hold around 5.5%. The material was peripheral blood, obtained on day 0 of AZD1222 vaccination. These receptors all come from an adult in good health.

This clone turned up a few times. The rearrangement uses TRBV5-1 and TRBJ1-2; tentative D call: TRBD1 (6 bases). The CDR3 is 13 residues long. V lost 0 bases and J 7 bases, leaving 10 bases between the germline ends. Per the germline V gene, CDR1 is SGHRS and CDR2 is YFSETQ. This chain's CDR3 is CASSLARGSGYTF. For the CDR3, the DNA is TGCGCCAGCAGCTTGGCCAGGGGCAGTGGCTACACCTTC.

As DNA, the CDR3 is TGTGCCAGCAGCCAAGGCGTCGGAACCTACGAGCAGTACTTC. It specifies CASSQGVGTYEQYF. The chain uses TRBV9 and TRBJ2-7; D is undetermined. The CDR3 contains 14 residues. V was cut by 4 bases and J by 2 bases, with 13 bases left in between. The germline gives CDR1 SGDLS, CDR2 YYNGEE.

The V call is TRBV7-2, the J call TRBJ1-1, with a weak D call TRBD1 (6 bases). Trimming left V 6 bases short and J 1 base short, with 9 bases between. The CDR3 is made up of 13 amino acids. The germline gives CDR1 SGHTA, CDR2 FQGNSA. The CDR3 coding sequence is TGTGCCAGCAGACAACAGGGGAACACTGAAGCTTTCTTT. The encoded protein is CASRQQGNTEAFF.

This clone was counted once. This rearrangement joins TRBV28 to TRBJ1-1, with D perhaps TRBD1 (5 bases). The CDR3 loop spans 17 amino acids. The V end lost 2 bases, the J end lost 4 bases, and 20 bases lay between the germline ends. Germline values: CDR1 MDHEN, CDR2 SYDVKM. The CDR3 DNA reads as TGTGCCAGCAGTTTAGGGAGATACAGGAAGGGTAGCACTGAAGCTTTCTTT. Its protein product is CASSLGRYRKGSTEAFF.

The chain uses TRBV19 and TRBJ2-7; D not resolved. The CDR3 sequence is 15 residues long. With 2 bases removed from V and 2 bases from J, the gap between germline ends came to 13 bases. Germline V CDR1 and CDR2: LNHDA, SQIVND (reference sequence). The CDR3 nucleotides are TGTGCCAGTAGTATAATGGTAGATAGCACCTACGAGCAGTACTTC. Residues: CASSIMVDSTYEQYF. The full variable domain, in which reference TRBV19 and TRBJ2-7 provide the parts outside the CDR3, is DGGITQSPKYLFRKEGQNVTLSCEQNLNHDAMYWYRQDPGQGLRLIYYSQIVNDFQKGDIAEGYSVSREKKESFPLTVTSAQKNPTAFYLCASSIMVDSTYEQYFGPGTRLTVT.

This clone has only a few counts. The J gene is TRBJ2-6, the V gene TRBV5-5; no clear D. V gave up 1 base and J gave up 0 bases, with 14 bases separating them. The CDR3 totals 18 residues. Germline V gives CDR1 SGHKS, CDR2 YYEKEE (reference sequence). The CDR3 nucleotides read TGTGCCAGCAGCTTGATTCCCCAGCCCTCCTCTGGGGCCAACGTCCTGACTTTC. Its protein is CASSLIPQPSSGANVLTF.

DNA of the CDR3: TGCGCCAGCAGCCAAGATGGTGCCTATCTCGGACTAGACTATGGCTACACCTTC. Its translation: CASSQDGAYLGLDYGYTF. This chain uses TRBV4-3 with TRBJ1-2, with D hard to call. V was shortened by 0 bases and J by 3 bases, with 20 bases between the two germline ends. CDR1 is LGHNA, CDR2 YSLEER, per germline. This CDR3 spans 18 amino acids.

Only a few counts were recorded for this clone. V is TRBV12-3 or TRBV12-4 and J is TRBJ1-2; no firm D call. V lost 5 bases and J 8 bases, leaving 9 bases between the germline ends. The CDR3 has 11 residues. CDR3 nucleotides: TGTGCCAGCAGTGTAGGACCAGGCTACACCTTC. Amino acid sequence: CASSVGPGYTF.

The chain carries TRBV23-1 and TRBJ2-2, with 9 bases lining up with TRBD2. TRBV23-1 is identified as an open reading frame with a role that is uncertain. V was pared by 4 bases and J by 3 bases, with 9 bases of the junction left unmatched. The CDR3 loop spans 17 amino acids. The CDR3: CASSPGPSGNYTGELFF. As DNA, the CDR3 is TGCGCCAGCAGTCCCGGCCCTAGCGGGAACTACACCGGGGAGCTGTTTTTT.

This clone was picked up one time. CDR3 amino acids: CASSGQGNSPLHF. The CDR3 nucleotides are TGTGCCAGCAGCGGACAGGGAAATTCACCCCTCCACTTT. The chain links TRBV14 to TRBJ1-6, with 8 bases identical to TRBD1. The germline CDR1 and CDR2 sequences are SGHDN and FVKESK. The CDR3 sequence is 13 residues long. V trimming: 5 bases; J trimming: 7 bases; junction bases outside the gene matches: 1.

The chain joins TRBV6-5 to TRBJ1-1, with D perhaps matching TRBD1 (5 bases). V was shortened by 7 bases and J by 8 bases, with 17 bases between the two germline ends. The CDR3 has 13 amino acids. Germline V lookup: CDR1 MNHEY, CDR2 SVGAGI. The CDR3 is CASTLQGEGEAFF. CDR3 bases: TGTGCCAGCACCCTGCAGGGAGAGGGCGAAGCTTTCTTT.

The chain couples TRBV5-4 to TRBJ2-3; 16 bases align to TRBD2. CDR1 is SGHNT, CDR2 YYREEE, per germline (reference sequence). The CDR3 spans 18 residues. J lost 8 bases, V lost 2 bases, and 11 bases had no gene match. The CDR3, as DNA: TGTGCCAGCAGCTTTATGGCAGGGACTAGCGGGGGGGCAATTACGCAGTATTTT. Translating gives CASSFMAGTSGGAITQYF.

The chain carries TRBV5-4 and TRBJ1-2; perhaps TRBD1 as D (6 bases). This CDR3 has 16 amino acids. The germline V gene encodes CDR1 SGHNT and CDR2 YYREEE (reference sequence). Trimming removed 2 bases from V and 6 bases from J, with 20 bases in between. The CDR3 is CASSLGVRGGAHGYTF. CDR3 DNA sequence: TGTGCCAGCAGCTTAGGTGTGAGGGGGGGGGCCCATGGCTACACCTTC.

This CDR3 reads CASRPPNYGYTF. In nucleotides, the CDR3 is TGTGCCAGCAGGCCCCCTAACTATGGCTACACCTTC. The chain recombines TRBV28 with TRBJ1-2; D unclear. This CDR3 comprises 12 residues. Germline loops: CDR1 MDHEN, CDR2 SYDVKM. V gave up 6 bases and J gave up 0 bases, with 5 bases separating them.

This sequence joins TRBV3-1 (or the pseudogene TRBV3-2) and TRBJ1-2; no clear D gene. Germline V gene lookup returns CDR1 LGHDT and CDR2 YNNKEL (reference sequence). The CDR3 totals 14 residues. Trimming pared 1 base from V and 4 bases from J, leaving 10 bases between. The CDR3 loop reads CASSQGRWGYGYTF. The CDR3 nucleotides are TGTGCCAGCAGCCAAGGCCGTTGGGGCTATGGCTACACCTTC.

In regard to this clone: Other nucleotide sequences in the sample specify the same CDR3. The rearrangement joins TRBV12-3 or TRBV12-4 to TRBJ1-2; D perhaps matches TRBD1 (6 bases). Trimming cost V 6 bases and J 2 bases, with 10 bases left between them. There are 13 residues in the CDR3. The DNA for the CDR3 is TGTGCCAGCAGCCCTGGACAGAACTATGGCTACACCTTC. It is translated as CASSPGQNYGYTF.

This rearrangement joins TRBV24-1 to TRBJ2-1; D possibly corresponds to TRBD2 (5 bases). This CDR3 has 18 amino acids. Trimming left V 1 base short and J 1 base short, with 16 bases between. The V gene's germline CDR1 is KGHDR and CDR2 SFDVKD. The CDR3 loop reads CATSDFPRGEWSYNEQFF. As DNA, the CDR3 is TGTGCCACCAGTGATTTCCCCCGGGGAGAATGGTCCTACAATGAGCAGTTCTTC.

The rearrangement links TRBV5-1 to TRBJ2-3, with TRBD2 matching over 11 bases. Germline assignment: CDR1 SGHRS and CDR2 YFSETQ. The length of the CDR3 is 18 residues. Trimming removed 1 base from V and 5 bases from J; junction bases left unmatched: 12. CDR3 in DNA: TGCGCCAGCAGCTTGCGGCTAGCGGGAGGCCCTGCGGAAGATACGCAGTATTTT. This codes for CASSLRLAGGPAEDTQYF.

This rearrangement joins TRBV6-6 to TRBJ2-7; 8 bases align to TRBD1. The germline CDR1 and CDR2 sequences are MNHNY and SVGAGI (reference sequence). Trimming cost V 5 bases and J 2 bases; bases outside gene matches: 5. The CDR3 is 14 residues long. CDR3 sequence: CASSNGQGPYEQYF. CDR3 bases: TGTGCCAGCAGTAACGGACAGGGACCCTACGAGCAGTACTTC.

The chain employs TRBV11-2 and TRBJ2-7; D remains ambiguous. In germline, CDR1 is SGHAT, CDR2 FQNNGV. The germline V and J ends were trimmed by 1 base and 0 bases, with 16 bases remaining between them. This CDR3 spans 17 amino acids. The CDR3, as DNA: TGTGCCAGCAGCTTAGCAACCGTCCTTGCAGGCTCCTACGAGCAGTACTTC. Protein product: CASSLATVLAGSYEQYF.

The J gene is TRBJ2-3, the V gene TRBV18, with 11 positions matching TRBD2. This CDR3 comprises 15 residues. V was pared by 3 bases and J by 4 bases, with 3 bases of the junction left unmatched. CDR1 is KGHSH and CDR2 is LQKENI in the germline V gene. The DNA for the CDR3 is TGTGCCAGCTCACCGGGACTAGCGGAGGCAGATACGCAGTATTTT. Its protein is CASSPGLAEADTQYF.

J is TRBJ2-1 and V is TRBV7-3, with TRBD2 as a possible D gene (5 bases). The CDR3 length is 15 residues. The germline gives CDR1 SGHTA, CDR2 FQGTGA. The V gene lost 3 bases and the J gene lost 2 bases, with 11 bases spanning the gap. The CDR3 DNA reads TGTGCCAGCAGCTTTGTAGCGAGTACCTACAATGAGCAGTTCTTC. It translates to CASSFVASTYNEQFF.

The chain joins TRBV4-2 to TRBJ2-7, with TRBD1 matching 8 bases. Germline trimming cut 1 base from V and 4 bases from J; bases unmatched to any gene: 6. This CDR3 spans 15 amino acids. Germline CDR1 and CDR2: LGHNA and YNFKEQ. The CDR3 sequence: CASSQGGQGEYEQYF. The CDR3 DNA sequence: TGTGCCAGCAGCCAAGGTGGACAGGGCGAGTACGAGCAGTACTTC.

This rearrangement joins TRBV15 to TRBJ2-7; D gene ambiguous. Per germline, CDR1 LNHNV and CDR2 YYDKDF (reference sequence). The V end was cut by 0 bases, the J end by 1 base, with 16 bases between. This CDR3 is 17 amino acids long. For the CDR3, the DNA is TGTGCCACCAGCAGAGATCCACCATCCTTTCTGTCCTACGAGCAGTACTTC. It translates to CATSRDPPSFLSYEQYF.

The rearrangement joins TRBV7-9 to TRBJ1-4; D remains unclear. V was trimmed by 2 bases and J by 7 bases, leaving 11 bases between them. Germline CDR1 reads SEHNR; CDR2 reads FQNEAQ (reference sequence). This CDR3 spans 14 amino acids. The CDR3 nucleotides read TGTGCCAGCAGCTTACGGGGAGTGGGTGAAAAACTGTTTTTT. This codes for CASSLRGVGEKLFF.